One sample yielded the 25 T cell receptor beta chains listed below, sequenced in a study of T cells in localized non-small cell lung cancer. Clones were sequenced by immunoSEQ multiplex PCR, and TCRdb holds only the in-frame ones, with some missing. This sample has approximately 14,000 clones, with roughly nine tenths found just once. The material sequenced was peripheral blood mononuclear cells, taken before any cancer treatment. These receptors were obtained from a man aged 40-75 years with stage III lung adenocarcinoma.

This chain links TRBV2 with TRBJ2-7; tentatively, D is TRBD2 (6 bases). This CDR3 is 14 amino acids long. Trimming cost V 8 bases and J 5 bases, with 19 bases left between them. Germline-derived CDR1 and CDR2 are SNHLY and FYNNEI. CDR3 amino acids: CASRDGGVKDEQYF. In DNA, the CDR3 is TGTGCCAGCCGGGACGGGGGAGTGAAAGACGAGCAGTACTTC.

This CDR3 is CASSLEVGPQDTQYF. The CDR3 DNA is TGCGCCAGCAGCTTGGAGGTAGGGCCACAAGATACGCAGTATTTT. This chain links TRBV5-1 with TRBJ2-3; D is unclear. The V end was cut by 0 bases, the J end by 5 bases, with 13 bases between. The CDR3 covers 15 residues. Looked up from germline, CDR1 is SGHRS and CDR2 is YFSETQ. Drawing the rest from reference TRBV5-1 and TRBJ2-3, the complete variable domain is KAGVTQTPRYLIKTRGQQVTLSCSPISGHRSVSWYQQTPGQGLQFLFEYFSETQRNKGNFPGRFSGRQFSNSRSEMNVSTLELGDSALYLCASSLEVGPQDTQYFGPGTRLTVL.

The chain couples TRBV7-2 to TRBJ2-1, with 15 bases lining up with TRBD2. Looked up from germline, CDR1 is SGHTA and CDR2 is FQGNSA. This CDR3 has 19 residues. V trimming: 2 bases; J trimming: 0 bases; junction bases outside the gene matches: 5. The CDR3 loop is CASSLRGLAGGNSYNEQFF. The DNA of the CDR3 is TGTGCCAGCAGCTTAAGGGGACTAGCGGGAGGAAACTCCTACAATGAGCAGTTCTTC.

V usage is TRBV27 and J usage is TRBJ2-1, with TRBD2 as a possible D gene (7 bases). The ends were cut back, 5 bases at V and 6 bases at J, with 17 bases in the middle. This CDR3 has 15 amino acids. Germline lookup yields CDR1 MNHEY and CDR2 SMNVEV (reference sequence). The CDR3 coding sequence is TGTGCCAGCAGTCTCCCTAAGGGAGGGGGCAATGAGCAGTTCTTC. Translating gives CASSLPKGGGNEQFF.

This rearrangement joins TRBV7-2 to TRBJ2-5; the D gene could be TRBD1 or TRBD2 (5 bases each). Germline V gene data show CDR1 as SGHTA and CDR2 as FQGNSA. V was clipped by 5 bases and J by 4 bases, with 14 bases between them. The CDR3 has 14 residues. CDR3 nucleotides: TGTGCCAGCAGCCGAGGGAGACAGCGAGAGACCCAGTACTTC. Translating gives CASSRGRQRETQYF.

This clone was detected a few times. The chain joins TRBV10-3 to TRBJ2-6, with 9 bases aligning to TRBD1. V shed 3 bases, J shed 0 bases, and the junction held 3 bases outside the gene matches. This CDR3 is built from 17 residues. CDR1 is ENHRY and CDR2 is SYGVKD in the germline V gene. The CDR3 nucleotides are TGTGCCATCAGTGATTCACAGGGGGCCTCTGGGGCCAACGTCCTGACTTTC. The encoded protein is CAISDSQGASGANVLTF.

This chain uses TRBV29-1 with TRBJ2-3, with 9 bases fitting TRBD2. The CDR3 has 14 amino acids. The J segment lost 5 bases and the V segment lost 4 bases, leaving 7 bases of the junction unmatched. The V gene's germline CDR1 is SQVTM and CDR2 ANQGSEA. The CDR3 loop reads CSVGGREGRDTQYF. CDR3 sequence (DNA): TGCAGCGTTGGAGGGCGGGAGGGCCGAGATACGCAGTATTTT.

This clone appeared a single time. This rearrangement joins TRBV4-1 to TRBJ2-3; D unresolved. Germline V gives CDR1 MGHRA, CDR2 YSYEKL. V lost 1 base, J lost 1 base, and 6 bases lay in between. CDR3 length: 14 residues. The CDR3 bases are TGCGCCAGCAGCCAAGTTGGGGGCACAGATACGCAGTATTTT. Amino acid sequence: CASSQVGGTDTQYF.

The V call is TRBV28, the J call TRBJ2-5, with D perhaps assigned TRBD1 or TRBD2 (6 bases each). This CDR3 is built from 13 residues. Germline V gene sequence: CDR1 MDHEN, CDR2 SYDVKM. Trimming shortened V by 7 bases and J by 5 bases, and 14 bases separated the two germline ends. CDR3 in amino acids: CASKGGRGETQYF. CDR3 bases: TGTGCCAGCAAGGGGGGCCGTGGGGAGACCCAGTACTTC.

The J gene is TRBJ2-2, the V gene TRBV30; 7 bases are a match to TRBD2. Germline CDR1 GTSNPN, CDR2 SVGIG (reference sequence). This CDR3 has 13 amino acids. Losses at the gene ends were 4 bases for V and 5 bases for J; bases not matched to a gene: 4. The CDR3 sequence: CAWNGGGTGELFF. The DNA of the CDR3 is TGTGCCTGGAATGGCGGGGGTACCGGGGAGCTGTTTTTT.

V and J are TRBV7-8 and TRBJ2-7, with no clear D. V was clipped by 4 bases and J by 6 bases, with 13 bases between them. The germline CDR1 and CDR2 sequences are SGHVS and FQNEAQ. This CDR3 is built from 13 residues. The CDR3 coding sequence is TGTGCCAGCAGCTCTGACCGGTCGGGCGAGCAGTACTTC. Translated: CASSSDRSGEQYF.

The chain couples TRBV27 to TRBJ2-7; possible D gene TRBD2, 6 bases. V was clipped by 5 bases and J by 3 bases, with 17 bases between them. CDR3 size: 15 residues. Germline CDR1 MNHEY, CDR2 SMNVEV (reference sequence). CDR3 DNA sequence: TGTGCCAGCAGTCAGCTAACCCGGGGGTTCTACGAGCAGTACTTC. Its protein product is CASSQLTRGFYEQYF.

The chain couples TRBV5-3 to TRBJ1-3, with unresolved D. TRBV5-3 is recorded as an ORF, its role being uncertain. CDR3 length: 15 amino acids. With 7 bases removed from V and 1 base from J, the gap between germline ends came to 15 bases. The CDR3 here is CARSSRGGSGNTIYF. Written as DNA, the CDR3 is TGTGCCAGATCCTCCCGGGGAGGTTCTGGAAACACCATATATTTT.

The rearrangement uses TRBV27 and TRBJ1-2; the D is unclear. Germline loops: CDR1 MNHEY, CDR2 SMNVEV (reference sequence). CDR3 length: 13 residues. V was clipped by 6 bases and J by 5 bases, with 13 bases between them. CDR3 protein: CASSFLPEYGYTF. CDR3 coding DNA: TGTGCCAGCAGCTTTCTTCCCGAGTATGGCTACACCTTC.

The chain employs TRBV7-9 and TRBJ1-4, with D maybe TRBD1 (5 bases). Germline V gives CDR1 SEHNR, CDR2 FQNEAQ (reference sequence). The V gene lost 3 bases and the J gene lost 0 bases, with 8 bases spanning the gap. This CDR3 region has 15 residues. The CDR3 reads CASSLTVTTNEKLFF. The CDR3 coding sequence is TGTGCCAGCAGCTTGACAGTAACAACTAATGAAAAACTGTTTTTT. The whole variable domain, remainder taken from reference TRBV7-9 and TRBJ1-4, is DTGVSQNPRHKITKRGQNVTFRCDPISEHNRLYWYRQTLGQGPEFLTYFQNEAQLEKSRLLSDRFSAERPKGSFSTLEIQRTEQGDSAMYLCASSLTVTTNEKLFFGSGTQLSVL.

In nucleotides, the CDR3 is TGTGCCAGCAGTTTTGTCGGGAGAGGATCGGTGGGGGAGCTGTTTTTT. Translating gives CASSFVGRGSVGELFF. V and J are TRBV27 and TRBJ2-2; D is perhaps TRBD2 (6 bases). With 3 bases removed from V and 8 bases from J, the gap between germline ends came to 19 bases. Germline assignment: CDR1 MNHEY and CDR2 SMNVEV (reference sequence). This CDR3 has 16 residues.

The gene calls are TRBV6-9 and TRBJ2-1; 7 bases map to TRBD2. The CDR3 covers 15 residues. The germline V gene encodes CDR1 MNHGY and CDR2 SVAAGI. V dropped 3 bases and J dropped 3; count of bases not matched to a gene: 5. The CDR3 DNA sequence: TGTGCCAGCAGTTACGGGGGGAGTTTCTACAATGAGCAGTTCTTC. Its translation: CASSYGGSFYNEQFF.

The CDR3, as DNA: TGTGCCAGCACCGACAGGGACTACGAGCAGTACTTC. Translation: CASTDRDYEQYF. This chain links TRBV6-1 with TRBJ2-7; 7 bases are shared with TRBD1. The CDR3 is made up of 12 amino acids. Trimming took 7 bases from V and 3 from J; bases not matched to a gene: 3. Germline V CDR1 and CDR2: MNHNS, SASEGT.

This chain connects TRBV11-2 to TRBJ2-5; 9 bases match TRBD2. Germline lookup yields CDR1 SGHAT and CDR2 FQNNGV. V lost 1 base to trimming and J lost 5 bases; unmatched junction nucleotides: 8. The CDR3 runs to 16 residues. The CDR3 spells CASSLAGGLAGETQYF. The CDR3 nucleotides read TGTGCCAGCAGCTTAGCCGGGGGACTAGCCGGGGAGACCCAGTACTTC.

V gene TRBV7-3 combines with J gene TRBJ2-5, with 8 bases identical to TRBD2. V lost 6 bases to trimming and J lost 9 bases; unmatched junction nucleotides: 9. Germline lookup yields CDR1 SGHTA and CDR2 FQGTGA. This CDR3 has 13 residues. CDR3 coding DNA: TGTGCCAGCAGTTTTAGCGGGGCGGGGGCCCAGTACTTC. It encodes CASSFSGAGAQYF. Supplemented by reference TRBV7-3 and TRBJ2-5, the full variable domain reads GAGVSQTPSNKVTEKGKYVELRCDPISGHTALYWYRQSLGQGPEFLIYFQGTGAADDSGLPNDRFFAVRPEGSVSTLKIQRTERGDSAVYLCASSFSGAGAQYFGPGTRLLVL.

The chain combines TRBV27 with TRBJ2-7; D is possibly TRBD1 (6 bases). This CDR3 comprises 15 residues. Per the germline V gene, CDR1 is MNHEY and CDR2 is SMNVEV (reference sequence). V lost 6 bases and J lost 5, with 20 bases in between. The CDR3 DNA reads TGTGCCAGCAGCCACAGGGTAGTCGAAGAGGACGAGCAGTACTTC. Protein sequence: CASSHRVVEEDEQYF.

This chain links TRBV29-1 with TRBJ2-1; D unclear. V was shortened by 7 bases and J by 0 bases, with 4 bases between the two germline ends. Germline CDR1 is SQVTM and CDR2 is ANQGSEA. The CDR3 has 11 residues. CDR3 amino acids: CSATSYNEQFF. DNA of the CDR3: TGCAGCGCGACCTCCTACAATGAGCAGTTCTTC.

The CDR3 protein is CASSLNFARLNTGELFF. In DNA form, the CDR3 reads TGTGCCAGCAGTTTAAACTTCGCTAGGCTTAACACCGGGGAGCTGTTTTTT. The rearrangement joins TRBV27 to TRBJ2-2; D not certain. The CDR3 loop spans 17 amino acids. Germline CDR1 reads MNHEY; CDR2 reads SMNVEV (reference sequence). Trimming removed 2 bases at V and 2 bases at J, with 15 bases between.

This clone was detected only a few times. The chain recombines TRBV2 with TRBJ2-2; D is perhaps TRBD2 (5 bases). Trimming removed 5 bases from V and 1 base from J, with 8 bases in between. From germline, CDR1 is SNHLY and CDR2 FYNNEI. The CDR3 length is 14 residues. The CDR3 nucleotides are TGTGCCAGCAGTTCCGGGGAGAACACCGGGGAGCTGTTTTTT. It specifies CASSSGENTGELFF.

The chain uses TRBV19 and TRBJ1-2; D gene unclear. With 0 bases removed from V and 2 bases from J, the gap between germline ends came to 10 bases. This CDR3 comprises 15 residues. Germline CDR1 and CDR2: LNHDA and SQIVND (reference sequence). CDR3 in amino acids: CASSIDPRPNYGYTF. DNA for the CDR3: TGTGCCAGTAGTATAGATCCGCGCCCCAACTATGGCTACACCTTC.